This TCR beta chain derives from a study of T-cell reconstitution after alpha-beta-depleted transplantation in children. Points from the study as a whole: Counts and diversity of T cells one year after transplant came mostly from newly produced T cells. Recipient T cells and thymic progenitors that survived were the source of the high TCRbeta diversity seen at day 60 in some patients. Several hundred rapidly expanded clones from non-depleted graft cells reportedly supplied alpha-beta T cells about two months post-transplant.

In this sample, this clonotype turned up a few times. Its specificity is not known. The authors prepared the TCRbeta library with unique molecular identifiers. TCRdb fed the PCR reads into MiXCR, producing one record per CDR3 protein. The profile shows some 300,000 distinct CDR3 sequences, approximately 7.3% of them singletons. Germline V gene sequence: CDR1 MNHEY, CDR2 SVGEGT. The CDR3 sequence is 13 residues long. V was pared by 2 bases and J by 2 bases, with 6 bases between. The chain couples TRBV6-2 or TRBV6-3 to TRBJ1-2; D is ambiguous. The sample here was peripheral blood, taken 360 days after TCRalphabeta/CD19-depleted stem cell transplant. The clonotype was recovered from a female patient aged 2-9 years who had a stem cell transplant for Fanconi anemia, so the T cells may come from the graft donor. CDR3 region: CASSYPRNYGYTF. The CDR3, as DNA: TGTGCCAGCAGTTACCCCCGAAACTATGGCTACACCTTC.